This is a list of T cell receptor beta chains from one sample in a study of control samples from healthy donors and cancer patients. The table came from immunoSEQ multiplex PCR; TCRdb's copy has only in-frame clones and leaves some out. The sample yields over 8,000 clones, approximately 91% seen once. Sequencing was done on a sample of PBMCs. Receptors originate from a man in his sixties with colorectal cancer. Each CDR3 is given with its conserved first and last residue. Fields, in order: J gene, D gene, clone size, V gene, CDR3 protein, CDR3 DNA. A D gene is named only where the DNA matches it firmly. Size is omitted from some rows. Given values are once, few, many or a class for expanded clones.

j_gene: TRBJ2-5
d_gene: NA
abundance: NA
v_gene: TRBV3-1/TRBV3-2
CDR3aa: CASSQGLTPQYF
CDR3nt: TGTGCCAGCAGCCAAGGCTTGACTCCCCAGTACTTC

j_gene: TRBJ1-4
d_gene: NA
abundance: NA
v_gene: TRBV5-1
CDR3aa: CASSIQGRDEKLFF
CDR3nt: TGCGCCAGCAGCATACAGGGACGAGATGAAAAACTGTTTTTT

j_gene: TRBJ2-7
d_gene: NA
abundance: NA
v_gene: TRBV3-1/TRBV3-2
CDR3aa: CASSQITGSSYEQYF
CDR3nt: TGTGCCAGCAGCCAGATTACAGGGAGCTCCTACGAGCAGTACTTC

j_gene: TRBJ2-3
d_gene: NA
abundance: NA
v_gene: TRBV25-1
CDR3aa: CASSLQGTDTQYF
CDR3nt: TGTGCCAGCAGTTTGCAGGGTACAGATACGCAGTATTTT

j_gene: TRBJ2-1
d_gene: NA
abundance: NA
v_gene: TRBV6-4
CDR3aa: CASSDLAGFYNEQFF
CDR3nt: TGTGCCAGCAGTGACTTGGCAGGGTTCTACAATGAGCAGTTCTTC

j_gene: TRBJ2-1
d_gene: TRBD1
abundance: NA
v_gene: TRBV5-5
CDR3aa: CASSLRTGVGNEQFF
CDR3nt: TGTGCCAGCAGCTTGAGGACAGGGGTTGGGAATGAGCAGTTCTTC

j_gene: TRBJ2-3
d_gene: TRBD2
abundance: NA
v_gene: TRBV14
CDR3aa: CASSQRGTDTQYF
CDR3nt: TGTGCCAGCTCCCAGCGGGGGACAGATACGCAGTATTTT

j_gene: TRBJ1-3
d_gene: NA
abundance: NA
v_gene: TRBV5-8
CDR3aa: CASSPRRSGNTIYF
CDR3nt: TGTGCCAGCAGCCCCCGTCGCTCTGGAAACACCATATATTTT

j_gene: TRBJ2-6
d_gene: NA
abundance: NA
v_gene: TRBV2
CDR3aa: CARKGVSGANVLTF
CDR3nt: TGTGCCAGAAAAGGTGTCTCTGGGGCCAACGTCCTGACTTTC

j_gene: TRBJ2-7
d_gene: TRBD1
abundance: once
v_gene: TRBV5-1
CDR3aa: CASSGQPGQGGEEQYF
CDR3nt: TGCGCCAGCAGCGGGCAGCCGGGACAGGGAGGTGAAGAGCAGTACTTC

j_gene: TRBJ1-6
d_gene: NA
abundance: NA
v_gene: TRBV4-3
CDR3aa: CASSQEGGGYSPLHF
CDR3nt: TGCGCCAGCAGCCAAGAGGGTGGGGGGTATTCACCCCTCCACTTT

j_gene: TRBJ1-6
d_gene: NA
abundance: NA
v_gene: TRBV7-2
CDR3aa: CASGQDMTPLHF
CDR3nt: TGTGCCAGCGGACAAGATATGACACCCCTCCACTTT

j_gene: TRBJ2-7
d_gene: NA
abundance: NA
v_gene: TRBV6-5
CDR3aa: CAGSYSRGDKYF
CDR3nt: TGTGCCGGCAGTTACTCTAGGGGAGATAAGTACTTC

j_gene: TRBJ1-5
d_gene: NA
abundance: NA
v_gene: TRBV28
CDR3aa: CASSLGPRPGRGFGQPQHF
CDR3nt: TGTGCCAGCAGTTTAGGCCCTCGTCCGGGACGGGGTTTCGGTCAGCCCCAGCATTTT

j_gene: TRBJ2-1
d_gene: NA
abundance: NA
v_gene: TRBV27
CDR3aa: CASSLSVRSGEQFF
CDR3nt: TGTGCCAGCAGTTTAAGCGTTCGGTCGGGTGAGCAGTTCTTC

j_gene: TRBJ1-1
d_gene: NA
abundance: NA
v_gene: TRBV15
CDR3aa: CATSRDIGRLGTEAFF
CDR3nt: TGTGCCACCAGCAGAGATATAGGCAGGTTGGGCACTGAAGCTTTCTTT

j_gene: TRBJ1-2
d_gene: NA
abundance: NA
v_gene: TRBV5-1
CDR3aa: CASSDNKQGSSGYGYTF
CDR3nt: TGCGCCAGCAGCGATAACAAACAGGGATCAAGTGGCTATGGCTACACCTTC

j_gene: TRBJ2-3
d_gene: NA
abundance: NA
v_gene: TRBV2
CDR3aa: CASRARNRGDTQYF
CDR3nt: TGTGCCAGCAGGGCTAGGAATAGGGGAGATACGCAGTATTTT

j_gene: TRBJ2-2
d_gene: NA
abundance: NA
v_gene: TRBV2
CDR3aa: CASSGRQNTGELFF
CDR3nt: TGTGCCAGCAGTGGGCGGCAGAACACCGGGGAGCTGTTTTTT

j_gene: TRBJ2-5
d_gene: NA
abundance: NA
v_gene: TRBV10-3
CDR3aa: CAISESDVETQYF
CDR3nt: TGTGCCATCAGTGAGTCGGACGTAGAGACCCAGTACTTC

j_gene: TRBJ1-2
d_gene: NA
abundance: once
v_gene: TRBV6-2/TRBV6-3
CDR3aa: CASSLLAGGNYGYTF
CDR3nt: TGTGCCAGCAGTTTGTTGGCGGGTGGTAACTATGGCTACACCTTC

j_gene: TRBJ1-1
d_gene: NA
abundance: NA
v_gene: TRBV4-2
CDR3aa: CASSQAPATEAFF
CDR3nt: TGTGCCAGCAGCCAAGCACCCGCCACTGAAGCTTTCTTT

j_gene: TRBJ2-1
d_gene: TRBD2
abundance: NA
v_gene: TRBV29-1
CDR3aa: CSGGRGYNEQFF
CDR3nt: TGCAGCGGCGGGAGGGGTTACAATGAGCAGTTCTTC

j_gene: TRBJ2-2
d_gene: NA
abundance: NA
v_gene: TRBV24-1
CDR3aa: CATSDSPRPTTGELFF
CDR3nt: TGTGCCACCAGTGATTCCCCCCGCCCGACCACCGGGGAGCTGTTTTTT

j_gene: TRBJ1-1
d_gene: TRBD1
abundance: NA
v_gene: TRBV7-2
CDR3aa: CASSLAFQGGTEAFF
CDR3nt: TGTGCCAGCAGCTTAGCGTTCCAGGGGGGCACTGAAGCTTTCTTT

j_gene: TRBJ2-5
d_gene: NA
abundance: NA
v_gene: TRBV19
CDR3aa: CASSMREQETQYF
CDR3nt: TGTGCCAGTAGTATGCGAGAACAAGAGACCCAGTACTTC

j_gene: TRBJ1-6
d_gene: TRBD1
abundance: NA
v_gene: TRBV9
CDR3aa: CASSVKGGSGPLHF
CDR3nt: TGTGCCAGCAGCGTGAAAGGGGGCTCGGGACCCCTCCACTTT

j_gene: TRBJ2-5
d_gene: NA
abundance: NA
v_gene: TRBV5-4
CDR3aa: CASSPGRGQETQYF
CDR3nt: TGTGCCAGCAGCCCTGGACGGGGCCAAGAGACCCAGTACTTC

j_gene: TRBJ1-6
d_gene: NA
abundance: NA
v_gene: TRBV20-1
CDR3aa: CSASNPRRNSPLHF
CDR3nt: TGCAGTGCTAGTAACCCACGACGTAATTCACCCCTCCACTTT

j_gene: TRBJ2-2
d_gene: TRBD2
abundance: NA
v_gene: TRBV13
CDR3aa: CASSARLAGGPNTGELFF
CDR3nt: TGTGCCAGCAGCGCACGACTAGCGGGGGGGCCGAACACCGGGGAGCTGTTTTTT

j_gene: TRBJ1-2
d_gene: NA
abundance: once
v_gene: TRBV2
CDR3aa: CASTRWERQDGYTF
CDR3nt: TGTGCCAGCACCCGATGGGAGAGACAGGATGGCTACACCTTC

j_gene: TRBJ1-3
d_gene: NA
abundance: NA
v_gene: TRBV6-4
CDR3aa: CASSERAAGNTIYF
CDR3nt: TGTGCCAGCAGTGAAAGAGCAGCTGGAAACACCATATATTTT

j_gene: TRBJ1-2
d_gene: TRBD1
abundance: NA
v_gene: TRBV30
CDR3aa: CASQGAGQGALHF
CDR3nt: TGTGCCTCCCAAGGAGCGGGACAGGGGGCTCTTCACTTC

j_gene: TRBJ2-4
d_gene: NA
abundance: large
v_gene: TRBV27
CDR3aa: CATRIGNIQYF
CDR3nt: TGTGCCACCAGGATAGGAAACATTCAGTACTTC

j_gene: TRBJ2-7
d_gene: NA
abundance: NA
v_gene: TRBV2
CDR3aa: CASSGPFRGGEQYF
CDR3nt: TGTGCCAGCAGTGGCCCCTTCCGTGGGGGCGAGCAGTACTTC

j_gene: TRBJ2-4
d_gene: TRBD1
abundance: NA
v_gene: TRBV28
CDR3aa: CASTINYRGRNIQYF
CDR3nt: TGTGCCAGCACCATAAATTACAGGGGACGGAACATTCAGTACTTC